This T cell receptor (beta chain) originates from a study of T cell responses to AZD1222 COVID-19 vaccine. The V end lost 2 bases, the J end lost 1 base, and 12 bases lay between the germline ends. CDR3 length equals 15 residues. Germline values: CDR1 SGDLS, CDR2 YYNGEE. Clones were sequenced by immunoSEQ multiplex PCR, and TCRdb holds only the in-frame ones, with some missing. In the table there are 150,000 to 200,000 clones, about nine tenths of which are singletons. Sequenced here: peripheral blood, sampled on day 0 of AZD1222 vaccination. This TCR was sampled from an adult in good health. The genes are TRBV9 and TRBJ1-1, with D possibly matching TRBD1 (5 bases). This CDR3 is CASSVTGRRNTEAFF. In DNA, the CDR3 is TGTGCCAGCAGCGTGACGGGACGCCGGAACACTGAAGCTTTCTTT.